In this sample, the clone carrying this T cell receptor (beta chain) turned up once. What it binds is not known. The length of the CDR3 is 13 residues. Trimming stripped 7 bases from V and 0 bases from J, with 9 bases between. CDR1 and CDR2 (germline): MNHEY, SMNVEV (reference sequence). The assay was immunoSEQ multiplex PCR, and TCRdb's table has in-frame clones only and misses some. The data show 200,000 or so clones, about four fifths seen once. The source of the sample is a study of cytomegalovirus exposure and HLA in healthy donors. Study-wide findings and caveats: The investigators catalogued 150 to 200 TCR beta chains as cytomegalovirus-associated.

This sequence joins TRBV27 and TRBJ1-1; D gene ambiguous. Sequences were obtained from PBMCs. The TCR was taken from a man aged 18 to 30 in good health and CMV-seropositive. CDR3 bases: TGTGCCAGCACAGACTCCATGAACACTGAAGCTTTCTTT. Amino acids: CASTDSMNTEAFF.